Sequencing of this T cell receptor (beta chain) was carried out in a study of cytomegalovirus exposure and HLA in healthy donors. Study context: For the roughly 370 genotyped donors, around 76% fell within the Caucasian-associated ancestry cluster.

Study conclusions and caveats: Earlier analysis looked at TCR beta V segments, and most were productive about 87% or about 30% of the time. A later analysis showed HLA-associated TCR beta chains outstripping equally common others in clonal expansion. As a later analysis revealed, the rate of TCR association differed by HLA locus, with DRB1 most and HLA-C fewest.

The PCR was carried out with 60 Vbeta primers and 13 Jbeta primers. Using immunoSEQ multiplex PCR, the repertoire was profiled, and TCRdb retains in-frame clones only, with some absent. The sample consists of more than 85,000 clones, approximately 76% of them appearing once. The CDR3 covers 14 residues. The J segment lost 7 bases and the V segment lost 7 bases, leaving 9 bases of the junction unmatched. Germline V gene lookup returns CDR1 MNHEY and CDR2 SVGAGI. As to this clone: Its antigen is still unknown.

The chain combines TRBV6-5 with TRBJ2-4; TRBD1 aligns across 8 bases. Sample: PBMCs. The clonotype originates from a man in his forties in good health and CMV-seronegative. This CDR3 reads CASTLDRASNIQYF. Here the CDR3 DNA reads TGTGCCAGCACCCTGGACAGGGCCAGCAACATTCAGTACTTC.